One sample yielded the 6 T cell receptor beta chains listed below, sequenced in a study of blood T cells in healthy people across ages (dated by TCRdb to the mid-2010s). Library preparation used 5' RACE. Instrument used: Illumina HiSeq 2500. The second PCR ran for about 6 to 11 cycles and used a J-beta primer mix along with a sample-barcoded 5' primer. TCRdb ran its own pipeline on the public reads, namely fastp trimming at Q25 and MiXCR clone calling, and kept in-frame beta chains. Identical CDR3 protein sequences are pooled into one entry, listed with their most common genes and DNA. For this sample there are some 800,000 distinct CDR3 sequences; around 25% appear just once. The top ten clones comprise under 4.5% of the sample. These data were also reused for a study on T cells of mothers and their children.

Sequenced sample: blood. These receptors were taken from a boy between 10 and 17 years old in good health.

This clonotype showed up just a few times. The rearrangement links TRBV29-1 to TRBJ1-2, with D uncertain. The V and J ends lost 4 bases and 2 bases respectively, with 8 bases between them. This CDR3 region has 12 residues. The germline gives CDR1 SQVTM, CDR2 ANQGSEA. The CDR3 bases are TGCAGCGTTGTCTCTTCAAACTATGGCTACACCTTC. This codes for CSVVSSNYGYTF.

The rearrangement uses TRBV3-1 and TRBJ2-1, with 7 nucleotides matching TRBD2. V was clipped by 5 bases and J by 3 bases; unmatched bases: 4. The CDR3 sequence is 14 residues long. Germline loops: CDR1 LGHDT, CDR2 YNNKEL (reference sequence). CDR3 amino acids: CASSTRTSYNEQFF. The CDR3 nucleotides are TGTGCCAGCAGCACCCGGACTAGCTACAATGAGCAGTTCTTC.

This sequence joins TRBV7-8 and TRBJ2-3; 7 positions agree with TRBD1. Germline V gene lookup returns CDR1 SGHVS and CDR2 FQNEAQ. The V and J ends lost 5 bases and 1 base, in that order; junction bases with no gene match: 6. The CDR3 sequence is 15 residues long. CDR3 residues: CASSPQGSGTDTQYF. CDR3 in DNA: TGTGCCAGCAGCCCACAGGGGTCGGGCACAGATACGCAGTATTTT. The variable domain in full, completed from reference TRBV7-8 and TRBJ2-3, reads GAGVSQSPRYKVAKRGQDVALRCDPISGHVSLFWYQQALGQGPEFLTYFQNEAQLDKSGLPSDRFFAERPEGSVSTLKIQRTQQEDSAVYLCASSPQGSGTDTQYFGPGTRLTVL.

The chain couples TRBV4-3 to TRBJ1-5; no definite D call. The CDR3 runs 14 residues. V gave up 6 bases and J gave up 0 bases, with 9 bases separating them. Germline CDR1 and CDR2: LGHNA and YSLEER. The CDR3 sequence is CASSNDGSNQPQHF. DNA for the CDR3: TGCGCCAGCAGTAATGACGGTAGCAATCAGCCCCAGCATTTT.

The chain has TRBV5-6 and TRBJ2-3, with a weak D call TRBD2 (6 bases). Trimming left V 10 bases short and J 3 bases short, with 21 bases between. CDR1 and CDR2 from the germline V gene are SGHDT and YYEEEE. CDR3 length: 15 residues. The CDR3: CAWSRLRDLTDTQYF. The CDR3 nucleotides are TGTGCCTGGAGCCGGTTGCGGGATCTAACAGATACGCAGTATTTT.

V is TRBV12-3 or TRBV12-4 and J is TRBJ2-7; 14 bases agree with TRBD2. The CDR3 is 16 residues long. Unmatched junction bases numbered 5, after V lost 1 base and J lost 6 bases. The DNA for the CDR3 is TGTGCCAGCAGTTTAGAGGGGACTAGCGGGAGACCCGAGCAGTACTTC. Its translation: CASSLEGTSGRPEQYF.